The clone carrying this T cell receptor beta chain was counted a few times. Its antigen is still unknown. This sample stems from a study of blood T cells in healthy people across ages. Whole-study findings and limits: Among long-lived donors, naive CD4+ cells were more numerous and diversity higher than in aged donors.

Primers used in a second PCR of roughly 6 to 12 cycles were a sample-barcoded 5' primer and a J-beta primer mix. TCRdb redid the calling of the 5' RACE reads with MiXCR, one entry per CDR3 protein. The sample holds around 500,000 distinct CDR3 sequences, roughly a quarter seen once. Unmatched junction bases numbered 9, after V lost 6 bases and J lost 2 bases. The CDR3 spans 14 residues. Germline V gives CDR1 SQVTM, CDR2 ANQGSEA. The sample was also linked to a second study, of T cells of mothers and their children.

The sample comprised blood. This clonotype originated in a boy between 2 and 10 years old in good health. J is TRBJ2-5 and V is TRBV29-1; 7 bases agree with TRBD1. The CDR3 sequence: CSVPEVRGQETQYF. The CDR3 coding sequence is TGCAGCGTCCCGGAGGTCAGGGGGCAAGAGACCCAGTACTTC. Full variable domain (rest looked up from reference TRBV29-1 and TRBJ2-5): SAVISQKPSRDICQRGTSLTIQCQVDSQVTMMFWYRQQPGQSLTLIATANQGSEATYESGFVIDKFPISRPNLTFSTLTVSNMSPEDSSIYLCSVPEVRGQETQYFGPGTRLLVL.